Ten or more counts support the clone carrying this T cell receptor beta chain. Its antigen is unidentified. The entry originates in a study of response to subunit inactivated influenza vaccine. The germline V and J ends were trimmed by 6 bases and 4 bases, with 9 bases remaining between them. CDR3 length: 12 amino acids. Germline V gene sequence: CDR1 DFQATT, CDR2 SNEGSKA (reference sequence). Notes on the study in general: Few new T cells, the authors suggested, are recruited by each seasonal influenza vaccination.

A single record per CDR3 protein comes from TCRdb applying MiXCR to the RT-PCR reads. This repertoire shows a few hundred thousand distinct CDR3 sequences, 22% found once; its top ten account for 10%. The sequence came from a man between 50 and 75 years old who received an inactivated influenza vaccine. Sequencing was performed on PBMCs from blood, taken 21 months after vaccination. The chain is built from TRBV20-1 and TRBJ1-4; D perhaps matches TRBD1 (6 bases). The CDR3 region has the DNA TGCAGTGCCACGGACAGTAATGAAAAACTGTTTTTT. It is translated as CSATDSNEKLFF.